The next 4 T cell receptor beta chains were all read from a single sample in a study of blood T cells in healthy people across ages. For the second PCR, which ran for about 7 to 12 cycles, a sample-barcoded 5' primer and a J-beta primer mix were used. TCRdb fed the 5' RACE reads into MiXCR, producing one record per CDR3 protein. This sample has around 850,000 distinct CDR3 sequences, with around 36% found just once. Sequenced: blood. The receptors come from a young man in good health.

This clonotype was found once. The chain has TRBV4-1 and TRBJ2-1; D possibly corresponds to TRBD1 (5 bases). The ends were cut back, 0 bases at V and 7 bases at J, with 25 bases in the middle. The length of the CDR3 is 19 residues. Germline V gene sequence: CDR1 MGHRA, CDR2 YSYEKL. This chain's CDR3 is CASSQDFVRVGREENEQFF. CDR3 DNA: TGCGCCAGCAGCCAAGATTTCGTTCGAGTGGGCAGGGAAGAAAATGAGCAGTTCTTC.

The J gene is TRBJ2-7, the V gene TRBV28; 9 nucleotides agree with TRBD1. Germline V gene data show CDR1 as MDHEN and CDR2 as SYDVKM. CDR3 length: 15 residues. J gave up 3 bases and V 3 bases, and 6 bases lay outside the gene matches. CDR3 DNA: TGTGCCAGCAGTTTTCTGGGGACAGGGATCTACGAGCAGTACTTC. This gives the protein CASSFLGTGIYEQYF.

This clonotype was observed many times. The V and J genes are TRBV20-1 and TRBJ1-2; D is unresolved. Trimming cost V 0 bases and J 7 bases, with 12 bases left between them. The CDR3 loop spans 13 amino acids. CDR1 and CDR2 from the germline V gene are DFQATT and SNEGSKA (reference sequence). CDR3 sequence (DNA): TGCAGTGCTAGAGATGTTGCGCGGTCTGGCTACACCTTC. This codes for CSARDVARSGYTF.

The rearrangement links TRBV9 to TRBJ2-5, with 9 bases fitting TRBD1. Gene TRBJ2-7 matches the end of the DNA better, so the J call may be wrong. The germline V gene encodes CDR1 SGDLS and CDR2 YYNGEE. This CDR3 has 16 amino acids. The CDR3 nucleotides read TGTGCCAGCAGCGTAGGGACGACAGGGGGGTTCTACGAGCAGTACTTC. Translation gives CASSVGTTGGFYEQYF.